This TCR beta chain came from a study of spatial heterogeneity in lung cancer. Overall study results and limits: Higher tumor mutation counts went along with higher counts of expanded intratumoral alpha and beta TCRs.

The time point is: sample taken at primary tumor resection. V lost 4 bases and J 0 bases, leaving 15 bases between the germline ends. Germline assignment: CDR1 LGHDT and CDR2 YNNKEL (reference sequence). The CDR3 is made up of 16 amino acids. TCRdb called the 5' RACE reads again in MiXCR, with one record for every CDR3 protein. The table lists over a thousand distinct CDR3 sequences, about 17% of them singletons. By sample share, this clonotype is large (0.1 to 1%). The antigen is not known. Little can be read into the size of this beta chain, an off-target read in a library designed for alpha chains. This rearrangement joins TRBV3-1 to TRBJ2-5; D not resolved. The source was lung tumor tissue, collected at surgery. The TCR was taken from a female donor with early-stage non-small cell lung cancer. In nucleotides, the CDR3 is TGTGCCAGCAGCCCAAATTCAGGACGGTACCAAGAGACCCAGTACTTC. Amino acids: CASSPNSGRYQETQYF.